One sample yielded the 16 T cell receptor beta chains listed below, sequenced in a study of blood T cell repertoires in COVID-19. Sequencing was performed with immunoSEQ multiplex PCR; in TCRdb, only in-frame clones are kept and a portion is missing. The repertoire includes 300,000 or so clones, 85% to 90% of them detected once, and 10% sits in the top ten. The specimen sequenced was PBMCs or T cells enriched from blood (not recorded which). These receptors all stem from a woman aged 18 to 35 who had recovered from COVID-19.

The sample holds one count of this clone. The chain links TRBV5-1 to TRBJ2-3, with TRBD1 matching over 12 bases. Trimming removed 4 bases from V and 4 bases from J; junction bases left unmatched: 4. The CDR3 length is 15 residues. Germline lookup yields CDR1 SGHRS and CDR2 YFSETQ. CDR3 amino acids: CASSPGQGAPDTQYF. CDR3 in DNA: TGCGCCAGCAGCCCGGGACAGGGGGCCCCAGATACGCAGTATTTT.

The rearrangement uses TRBV27 and TRBJ1-1; D is possibly TRBD1 (6 bases). CDR1 and CDR2 from the germline V gene are MNHEY and SMNVEV (reference sequence). The CDR3 is 14 amino acids. The V gene lost 6 bases and the J gene lost 0 bases, with 11 bases spanning the gap. The CDR3, as DNA: TGTGCCAGCAGGGGACACAATATGAACACTGAAGCTTTCTTT. Translation: CASRGHNMNTEAFF.

The chain links TRBV28 to TRBJ1-4; possibly TRBD1 for D (5 bases). Germline CDR1 reads MDHEN; CDR2 reads SYDVKM. Trimming removed 3 bases at V and 8 bases at J, with 16 bases between. The CDR3 has 15 residues. In nucleotides, the CDR3 is TGTGCCAGCAGTTTCAGGGAAGTAAGGCGCGAAAAACTGTTTTTT. Translation: CASSFREVRREKLFF.

The chain joins TRBV24-1 to TRBJ1-5; D gene unclear. Per the germline V gene, CDR1 is KGHDR and CDR2 is SFDVKD. Trimming left V 4 bases short and J 0 bases short, with 12 bases between. The CDR3 length is 16 residues. The CDR3 loop is CATSDPDGSSNQPQHF. CDR3 nucleotide sequence: TGTGCCACCAGTGACCCCGACGGGAGTAGCAATCAGCCCCAGCATTTT.

V is TRBV4-1 and J is TRBJ1-6; possibly TRBD1 for D (6 bases). CDR1 is MGHRA, CDR2 YSYEKL, per germline. The CDR3 loop spans 15 amino acids. Trimming took 4 bases from V and 10 from J, leaving 17 bases between them. Here the CDR3 DNA reads TGCGCCAGCAGCCCAGGGATGAGGGGGTGGTCACCCCTCCACTTT. Its translation is CASSPGMRGWSPLHF.

CDR3 sequence (DNA): TGTGCCAGCAGTGCCTGGACAGGTGGCAATGAGCAGTTCTTC. Protein product: CASSAWTGGNEQFF. The rearrangement joins TRBV25-1 to TRBJ2-1; TRBD1 aligns across 7 bases. Germline CDR1 reads MGHDK; CDR2 reads SYGVNS. Trimming took 4 bases from V and 6 from J; bases not matched to a gene: 6. This CDR3 is built from 14 residues.

This chain joins TRBV6-5 and TRBJ2-7, with a tentative D call TRBD1 (5 bases). In germline, CDR1 is MNHEY, CDR2 SVGAGI. The length of the CDR3 is 14 residues. V was cut by 2 bases and J by 2 bases, with 10 bases left in between. CDR3 coding DNA: TGTGCCAGCAGTTACGGGGCAGGTCCCTACGAGCAGTACTTC. It encodes CASSYGAGPYEQYF.

This clone showed up just once. The chain couples TRBV27 to TRBJ2-2; unclear D gene. The germline gives CDR1 MNHEY, CDR2 SMNVEV (reference sequence). The CDR3 runs to 15 residues. Trimming took 0 bases from V and 5 from J, leaving 10 bases between them. The CDR3 loop is CASSLSRYTTGELFF. CDR3 sequence (DNA): TGTGCCAGCAGTTTATCCCGCTATACGACCGGGGAGCTGTTTTTT.

The rearrangement joins TRBV5-6 to TRBJ1-6, with TRBD1 identical over 7 bases. The germline CDR1 and CDR2 sequences are SGHDT and YYEEEE. This CDR3 spans 18 amino acids. Unmatched junction bases numbered 8, after V lost 2 bases and J lost 0 bases. CDR3 nucleotide sequence: TGTGCCAGCAGCTTATTTGCAGGGGGTAGCTCCTATAATTCACCCCTCCACTTT. This translates into CASSLFAGGSSYNSPLHF.

The gene calls are TRBV2 and TRBJ1-3, with 8 bases that match TRBD1. CDR1 is SNHLY, CDR2 FYNNEI, per germline. V shed 3 bases, J shed 0 bases, and the junction held 4 bases outside the gene matches. CDR3 length: 16 amino acids. CDR3 bases: TGTGCCAGCAGTGATTACAGGGGGGCCTCTGGAAACACCATATATTTT. It yields the protein CASSDYRGASGNTIYF.

There are a few counts of this clone. The chain joins TRBV5-1 to TRBJ2-7, with 10 bases matching TRBD1. Germline trimming cut 4 bases from V and 1 base from J; bases unmatched to any gene: 8. Germline CDR1 is SGHRS and CDR2 is YFSETQ. The CDR3 runs 16 residues. CDR3 nucleotides: TGCGCCAGCAGCCCAACGCCGGGACAGGGGTCCTACGAGCAGTACTTC. It encodes CASSPTPGQGSYEQYF.

The chain is built from TRBV14 and TRBJ1-6; D unclear. Germline values: CDR1 SGHDN, CDR2 FVKESK. The CDR3 length is 20 residues. The CDR3 nucleotides read TGTGCTACCTCCTGGCGATTGGGCCGACCGAGAAGCTCCTATAATTCACCCCTCCACTTT. Residues: CATSWRLGRPRSSYNSPLHF.

The chain carries TRBV19 and TRBJ1-5; TRBD1 aligns across 12 bases. Germline assignment: CDR1 LNHDA and CDR2 SQIVND (reference sequence). Trimming removed 5 bases from V and 7 bases from J; junction bases left unmatched: 6. This CDR3 has 15 residues. CDR3 in amino acids: CASSSGQGARQPQHF. CDR3 sequence (DNA): TGTGCCAGTAGTTCGGGACAGGGGGCGAGGCAGCCCCAGCATTTT. Full variable domain (outside the CDR3, taken from reference TRBV19 and TRBJ1-5): DGGITQSPKYLFRKEGQNVTLSCEQNLNHDAMYWYRQDPGQGLRLIYYSQIVNDFQKGDIAEGYSVSREKKESFPLTVTSAQKNPTAFYLCASSSGQGARQPQHFGDGTRLSIL.

The V and J genes are TRBV2 and TRBJ2-2; 9 bases match TRBD2. With V trimmed by 2 bases and J by 3 bases, 4 bases remained unmatched. Germline V lookup: CDR1 SNHLY, CDR2 FYNNEI. This CDR3 region has 16 residues. The CDR3 DNA is TGTGCCAGCAGTGAACTGGGCGGGAGGGACACCGGGGAGCTGTTTTTT. The encoded protein is CASSELGGRDTGELFF. The entire variable domain, with the rest obtained from reference TRBV2 and TRBJ2-2, is as follows: EPEVTQTPSHQVTQMGQEVILRCVPISNHLYFYWYRQILGQKVEFLVSFYNNEISEKSEIFDDQFSVERPDGSNFTLKIRSTKLEDSAMYFCASSELGGRDTGELFFGEGSRLTVL.

V gene TRBV5-1 combines with J gene TRBJ1-1, with no clear D. The CDR3 has 18 amino acids. The germline V gene has CDR1 SGHRS and CDR2 YFSETQ. V shed 4 bases and J shed 1 base, with 23 bases lying between them. DNA for the CDR3: TGCGCCAGCAGCGGGTTGAGGTTCGGGGTTGAGAGGAACACTGAAGCTTTCTTT. As protein: CASSGLRFGVERNTEAFF.

The chain carries TRBV6-1 and TRBJ1-1; D is uncertain. There are 16 residues in the CDR3. Germline V lookup: CDR1 MNHNS, CDR2 SASEGT. The germline V and J ends were trimmed by 1 base and 11 bases, with 23 bases remaining between them. CDR3 in DNA: TGTGCCAGCAGTGAAGGCGCCTTGCCCCGCACCTCGAGGGCTTTCTTT. Translated, it gives CASSEGALPRTSRAFF.